These 28 T cell receptor beta chains were sequenced from one sample in a study of PD-1 blockade in classical Hodgkin lymphoma. The method was immunoSEQ multiplex PCR; TCRdb's version includes in-frame clones alone and lacks a portion of them. The sample has tens of thousands of clones, about 82% seen once. Every patient experienced relapse after autologous stem cell transplantation, and brentuximab vedotin exposure varied. The input for sequencing was peripheral blood mononuclear cells (PBMCs), taken before the second cycle of nivolumab. Source of these receptors: a human donor with classical Hodgkin lymphoma.

This chain connects TRBV5-4 to TRBJ1-1; D might be TRBD1 (5 bases). This CDR3 has 12 amino acids. V lost 5 bases to trimming and J lost 11 bases, with 16 bases between them. Germline V gene lookup returns CDR1 SGHNT and CDR2 YYREEE (reference sequence). CDR3 sequence: CASSPQSREAFF. CDR3 nucleotide sequence: TGTGCCAGCAGTCCCCAGTCCAGGGAGGCTTTCTTT.

This chain joins TRBV5-6 and TRBJ1-4, with no clear D. The germline V gene has CDR1 SGHDT and CDR2 YYEEEE. Trimming removed 1 base from V and 8 bases from J, with 21 bases in between. CDR3 length: 17 amino acids. The CDR3 bases are TGTGCCAGCAGCTTGACCTACGGTGGGAGGGATGGGGAAAAACTGTTTTTT. Protein: CASSLTYGGRDGEKLFF.

The gene calls are TRBV19 and TRBJ2-1; D might be TRBD1 or TRBD2, each matching 5 bases. CDR3 size: 14 residues. The V gene's germline CDR1 is LNHDA and CDR2 SQIVND (reference sequence). Trimming stripped 5 bases from V and 8 bases from J, with 16 bases between. The CDR3 DNA reads TGTGCCAGTAGTTGGGGGTCAGGTTTCGATGAGCAGTTCTTC. It translates to CASSWGSGFDEQFF.

In its sample, this clone was seen a few times. The V and J genes are TRBV6-5 and TRBJ1-1, with a tentative D call TRBD1 (6 bases). Per germline, CDR1 MNHEY and CDR2 SVGAGI. This CDR3 is 16 amino acids long. V lost 2 bases and J 4 bases, leaving 17 bases between the germline ends. For the CDR3, the DNA is TGTGCCAGCAGTTACCGACATAATACAGGGATCACTGAAGCTTTCTTT. Protein sequence: CASSYRHNTGITEAFF.

As DNA, the CDR3 is TGTGCCAGCAGCCCCGGGGCGGTCGGCGCTGAAGCTTTCTTT. Translation: CASSPGAVGAEAFF. This chain links TRBV6-6 with TRBJ1-1; tentatively, D is TRBD1 (5 bases). The CDR3 is 14 amino acids. The germline CDR1 and CDR2 sequences are MNHNY and SVGAGI (reference sequence). Trimming removed 6 bases from V and 6 bases from J, with 17 bases in between.

The genes are TRBV30 and TRBJ2-3, with 9 bases identical to TRBD1. CDR3 size: 14 residues. V was pared by 3 bases and J by 5 bases, with 6 bases of the junction left unmatched. Per the germline V gene, CDR1 is GTSNPN and CDR2 is SVGIG (reference sequence). The CDR3 spells CAWRKQGAGDTQYF. For the CDR3, the DNA is TGTGCCTGGAGAAAACAGGGGGCCGGAGATACGCAGTATTTT.

The V call is TRBV9, the J call TRBJ1-6, with D unresolved. The CDR3 covers 15 residues. Germline CDR1 and CDR2: SGDLS and YYNGEE. Trimming took 2 bases from V and 1 from J, leaving 7 bases between them. CDR3 in DNA: TGTGCCAGCAGCGTGAGTACGTCCTATAATTCACCCCTCCACTTT. It yields the protein CASSVSTSYNSPLHF.

The chain couples TRBV5-4 to TRBJ2-7, with 8 bases fitting TRBD1. V lost 0 bases and J lost 1; bases outside the gene matches: 3. Germline assignment: CDR1 SGHNT and CDR2 YYREEE (reference sequence). The CDR3 has 15 residues. The CDR3: CASSLVTGGSYEQYF. For the CDR3, the DNA is TGTGCCAGCAGCTTGGTAACAGGGGGGTCCTACGAGCAGTACTTC.

This clone has more than one count but fewer than ten. This rearrangement joins TRBV27 to TRBJ2-3; D is ambiguous. Trimming cost V 1 base and J 2 bases, with 7 bases left between them. CDR1 is MNHEY and CDR2 is SMNVEV in the germline V gene (reference sequence). The CDR3 has 14 amino acids. The CDR3 protein is CASSLLGYTDTQYF. CDR3 DNA: TGTGCCAGCAGTTTATTGGGGTACACAGATACGCAGTATTTT.

This clone appeared a few times. J is TRBJ2-5 and V is TRBV5-1; 7 bases are a match to TRBD2. Germline V gene sequence: CDR1 SGHRS, CDR2 YFSETQ. The CDR3 loop spans 13 amino acids. V dropped 2 bases and J dropped 2; count of bases not matched to a gene: 0. The CDR3 region has the DNA TGCGCCAGCAGCTTCGGGGGGCAAGAGACCCAGTACTTC. This gives the protein CASSFGGQETQYF.

The CDR3 coding sequence is TGTGCCAGCAGTCTCTGGACAGCGGGAGGGGAAAAACTGTTTTTT. This encodes CASSLWTAGGEKLFF. The chain employs TRBV28 and TRBJ1-4; possibly TRBD1 for D (6 bases). The CDR3 runs to 15 residues. Trimming stripped 5 bases from V and 8 bases from J, with 18 bases between. Looked up from germline, CDR1 is MDHEN and CDR2 is SYDVKM.

As to this clone: At one end, the junction sequence differs from germline, possibly due to a read error. The chain couples TRBV5-3 to TRBJ2-7; D perhaps matches TRBD2 (6 bases). TRBV5-3 is an open reading frame whose function is uncertain. The CDR3 is 15 amino acids. The CDR3 reads CASSQDVTSPIEQYF. The CDR3 bases are TGCGCCAGCAGCCAAGACGTCACTAGCCCTATCGAGCAGTACTTC.

By sample fraction, this clone is medium-sized. The V gene is TRBV5-5, the J gene TRBJ1-4; TRBD1 is a possible D gene (6 bases). This CDR3 has 15 residues. Germline V gene sequence: CDR1 SGHKS, CDR2 YYEKEE (reference sequence). With 4 bases removed from V and 7 bases from J, the gap between germline ends came to 17 bases. The CDR3 sequence: CASSPGQPRSEKLFF. CDR3 bases: TGTGCCAGCAGCCCCGGACAGCCGCGCAGTGAAAAACTGTTTTTT.

The chain employs TRBV27 and TRBJ2-3, with D possibly being TRBD1 (6 bases). The CDR3 totals 13 residues. The V end was cut by 5 bases, the J end by 8 bases, with 14 bases between. Germline lookup yields CDR1 MNHEY and CDR2 SMNVEV (reference sequence). The CDR3 bases are TGTGCCAGCAGTACAATACAGGGTGGTACGCAGTATTTT. The encoded protein is CASSTIQGGTQYF.

The rearrangement uses TRBV7-9 and TRBJ2-7, with no clear D. Trimming took 2 bases from V and 4 from J, leaving 9 bases between them. The germline CDR1 and CDR2 sequences are SEHNR and FQNEAQ (reference sequence). This CDR3 is built from 13 residues. DNA for the CDR3: TGTGCCAGCAGCTTAACGGTTAATTACGAGCAGTACGTC. This encodes CASSLTVNYEQYV.

The gene calls are TRBV6-5 and TRBJ2-5; 10 nucleotides align to TRBD2. This CDR3 has 16 amino acids. Unmatched junction bases numbered 5, after V lost 0 bases and J lost 4 bases. Per the germline V gene, CDR1 is MNHEY and CDR2 is SVGAGI. CDR3 sequence: CASSYSTLAGVETQYF. The CDR3 region has the DNA TGTGCCAGCAGTTACTCGACCCTAGCGGGAGTAGAGACCCAGTACTTC.

The V call is TRBV6-6, the J call TRBJ2-1; 8 positions match TRBD1. The CDR3 runs to 13 residues. V lost 5 bases to trimming and J lost 8 bases; unmatched junction nucleotides: 5. The V gene's germline CDR1 is MNHNY and CDR2 SVGAGI (reference sequence). CDR3 protein: CASSKTGVHEQFF. The CDR3 DNA reads TGTGCCAGCAGTAAGACAGGGGTCCATGAGCAGTTCTTC.

This clone was seen once. The V and J genes are TRBV5-4 and TRBJ2-5, with 9 bases fitting TRBD1. There are 17 residues in the CDR3. CDR1 and CDR2 (germline): SGHNT, YYREEE (reference sequence). The J segment lost 4 bases and the V segment lost 1 base, leaving 11 bases of the junction unmatched. The CDR3 DNA follows: TGTGCCAGCAGCTTGTTTCTGGGGGGGACAGGGAGAGAGACCCAGTACTTC. Its protein product is CASSLFLGGTGRETQYF.

This clone was observed a few times. The chain combines TRBV28 with TRBJ1-5, with TRBD1 identical over 10 bases. Germline V gives CDR1 MDHEN, CDR2 SYDVKM. J lost 6 bases, V lost 6 bases, and 14 bases had no gene match. There are 17 residues in the CDR3. For the CDR3, the DNA is TGTGCCAGCAGGGGGAGACAGGGGGCTGAAACGGGTCAGCCCCAGCATTTT. This translates into CASRGRQGAETGQPQHF. Full variable domain (outside the CDR3, taken from reference TRBV28 and TRBJ1-5): DVKVTQSSRYLVKRTGEKVFLECVQDMDHENMFWYRQDPGLGLRLIYFSYDVKMKEKGDIPEGYSVSREKKERFSLILESASTNQTSMYLCASRGRQGAETGQPQHFGDGTRLSIL.

This clone was detected only a few times. This sequence joins TRBV11-2 and TRBJ1-2, with 9 bases aligning to TRBD1. This CDR3 has 13 amino acids. V lost 5 bases, J lost 5 bases, and 3 bases stayed unmatched. CDR1 and CDR2 from the germline V gene are SGHAT and FQNNGV. This CDR3 is CASSRTGVYGYTF. CDR3 nucleotides: TGTGCCAGCAGCCGGACAGGGGTTTATGGCTACACCTTC.

This clone was detected only a few times. The CDR3 loop is CASSSDGRKLFF. CDR3 nucleotides: TGTGCCAGCAGCTCGGACGGTCGAAAACTGTTTTTT. The chain links TRBV6-6 to TRBJ1-4; D is undetermined. The length of the CDR3 is 12 residues. V lost 6 bases, J lost 10 bases, and 12 bases lay in between. Germline V CDR1 and CDR2: MNHNY, SVGAGI (reference sequence).

The sample holds a few counts of this clone. The genes are TRBV9 and TRBJ1-2, with D hard to call. The germline V gene encodes CDR1 SGDLS and CDR2 YYNGEE. CDR3 size: 14 residues. Trimming removed 10 bases from V and 3 bases from J, with 19 bases in between. CDR3 loop: CASTHRLGDYGYTF. For the CDR3, the DNA is TGTGCCTCTACACATCGGCTCGGGGACTATGGCTACACCTTC.

Relative to its sample, this clone is medium-sized. The V gene is TRBV5-3, the J gene TRBJ1-4; 8 nucleotides agree with TRBD1. TRBV5-3 is identified as an open reading frame with a role that is uncertain. J lost 5 bases, V lost 0 bases, and 9 bases had no gene match. CDR3 length: 17 residues. The CDR3 is CARSLDRAGQENEKLFF. In DNA, the CDR3 is TGTGCCAGAAGCTTGGATCGGGCGGGACAGGAGAATGAAAAACTGTTTTTT.

This sequence joins TRBV5-4 and TRBJ2-7, with TRBD1 matching over 9 bases. The CDR3 has 16 residues. Germline CDR1 reads SGHNT; CDR2 reads YYREEE (reference sequence). J was trimmed by 5 bases and V by 0 bases; bases with no gene match: 9. The DNA for the CDR3 is TGTGCCAGCAGCTTGGGACCGGGACAGGGTCTAAACGAGCAGTACTTC. It yields the protein CASSLGPGQGLNEQYF.

The chain joins TRBV11-2 to TRBJ2-5; D is ambiguous. Germline V lookup: CDR1 SGHAT, CDR2 FQNNGV. The CDR3 is made up of 13 amino acids. Trimming removed 0 bases from V and 5 bases from J, with 7 bases in between. The chain's CDR3 is CASSLELVETQYF. DNA of the CDR3: TGTGCCAGCAGCTTAGAACTGGTGGAGACCCAGTACTTC.

The J gene is TRBJ1-2, the V gene TRBV28; D not certain. The CDR3 consists of 14 residues. The germline V and J ends were trimmed by 6 bases and 2 bases, with 13 bases remaining between them. Germline values: CDR1 MDHEN, CDR2 SYDVKM. The CDR3 sequence is CASSTQIRNYGYTF. In DNA form, the CDR3 reads TGTGCCAGCAGCACCCAGATACGAAACTATGGCTACACCTTC.

This rearrangement joins TRBV19 to TRBJ1-1; TRBD1 matches at 7 bases. Trimming at V came to 6 bases and at J to 2 bases, leaving 3 bases not matched to a gene. The V gene's germline CDR1 is LNHDA and CDR2 SQIVND (reference sequence). This CDR3 has 13 amino acids. CDR3: CASRGQYNTEAFF. The CDR3 coding sequence is TGTGCCAGTAGGGGACAGTATAACACTGAAGCTTTCTTT.

The rearrangement uses TRBV11-2 and TRBJ2-7; TRBD2 matches at 11 bases. CDR3 length: 18 residues. CDR1 is SGHAT and CDR2 is FQNNGV in the germline V gene. The V gene end was trimmed by 5 bases and the J gene end by 1 base; junction bases not matched to a gene: 13. The CDR3 spells CASSPRLKTSGDSYEQYF. DNA for the CDR3: TGTGCCAGCAGCCCTCGACTCAAGACTAGCGGGGATTCCTACGAGCAGTACTTC.